Presented here are 18 T cell receptor beta chains from one specimen sequenced in a study of T-cell memory formation after mild COVID-19. Each CDR3 protein is one row after TCRdb ran MiXCR on the 5' RACE reads. The sample carries around 130,000 distinct CDR3 sequences, roughly 15% recorded once. Sample: PBMCs or a T cell subset sorted from them (not recorded which). Every receptor here comes from an adult woman who had mild COVID-19 (a few samples of this study predate the infection). Cell type and time point are not known.

This clonotype has more than one count but fewer than ten. The chain is built from TRBV7-6 and TRBJ2-2, with TRBD1 matching over 9 bases. The CDR3 spans 16 residues. Germline values: CDR1 SGHVS, CDR2 FNYEAQ. Trimming cost V 8 bases and J 5 bases; bases outside gene matches: 12. The CDR3 here is CASLPTGGVWTGELFF. Here the CDR3 DNA reads TGTGCCAGCCTTCCGACAGGGGGAGTTTGGACCGGGGAGCTGTTTTTT.

The rearrangement joins TRBV5-6 to TRBJ2-5; TRBD1 matches at 7 bases. V lost 1 base and J lost 5; bases outside the gene matches: 5. The CDR3 runs 14 residues. The V gene's germline CDR1 is SGHDT and CDR2 YYEEEE. Here the CDR3 DNA reads TGTGCCAGCAGCTTGAAAGGGGGCGCGGAGACCCAGTACTTC. This codes for CASSLKGGAETQYF.

The chain carries TRBV7-8 and TRBJ1-1; D gene uncertain. CDR1 is SGHVS, CDR2 FQNEAQ, per germline. V was pared by 7 bases and J by 5 bases, with 11 bases between. This CDR3 has 12 amino acids. In DNA form, the CDR3 reads TGTGCCAGCAACGCTCCGGGGACTGAAGCTTTCTTT. Translation gives CASNAPGTEAFF.

This clonotype was picked up many times. CDR3 sequence: CASSDYEQYF. The CDR3 DNA follows: TGTGCCAGCAGCGACTACGAGCAGTACTTC. This chain joins TRBV6-6 and TRBJ2-7; no clear D gene. V lost 6 bases to trimming and J lost 3 bases, with 3 bases between them. The CDR3 consists of 10 residues. Germline loops: CDR1 MNHNY, CDR2 SVGAGI (reference sequence).

This clonotype came up a few times. J is TRBJ2-7 and V is TRBV5-1, with TRBD1 identical over 11 bases. Germline V gives CDR1 SGHRS, CDR2 YFSETQ. The CDR3 spans 13 residues. After removal of 7 bases from V and 7 bases from J, the junction contained 7 bases not matched to a gene. The CDR3 DNA reads TGCGCCAGCGCTAAGGACAGGGGGCATGAGCAGTACTTC. Protein sequence: CASAKDRGHEQYF.

In its sample, this clonotype was seen a few times. The J gene is TRBJ1-2, the V gene TRBV14; no reliable D call. Per germline, CDR1 SGHDN and CDR2 FVKESK. The CDR3 loop spans 14 amino acids. Trimming removed 1 base from V and 2 bases from J, with 8 bases in between. CDR3 coding DNA: TGTGCCAGCAGCCAAGTGGACCTCAACTATGGCTACACCTTC. The encoded protein is CASSQVDLNYGYTF.

This clonotype was observed a few times. The rearrangement uses TRBV6-6 and TRBJ1-1; 7 bases are shared with TRBD1. This CDR3 is built from 14 residues. J lost 0 bases, V lost 7 bases, and 5 bases had no gene match. Germline V gene data show CDR1 as MNHNY and CDR2 as SVGAGI (reference sequence). CDR3 nucleotides: TGTGCCAGCACGCGGGACAGAATGAACACTGAAGCTTTCTTT. Translating it yields CASTRDRMNTEAFF.

In its sample, this clonotype was seen once. This chain uses TRBV12-3 or TRBV12-4 with TRBJ1-5; no clear D. V was shortened by 5 bases and J by 9 bases, with 17 bases between the two germline ends. The CDR3 has 14 amino acids. DNA of the CDR3: TGTGCCAGCAGTCTATTTAGAGGAAATTGGCCCCAGCATTTT. Amino acid sequence: CASSLFRGNWPQHF.

This clonotype was seen a few times. The chain has TRBV10-3 and TRBJ2-1; TRBD2 agrees at 11 bases. This CDR3 is 14 amino acids long. Germline V gene data show CDR1 as ENHRY and CDR2 as SYGVKD. The junction had 3 bases not matched to a gene; V was cut back by 8 bases and J by 3 bases. The DNA for the CDR3 is TGTGCCATCGCGGGACTAGCGGACTACAATGAGCAGTTCTTC. As protein: CAIAGLADYNEQFF.

This clonotype has only a few counts. The rearrangement uses TRBV24-1 and TRBJ2-1, with D perhaps matching TRBD1 (8 bases). CDR3 size: 16 residues. Germline loops: CDR1 KGHDR, CDR2 SFDVKD. Trimming left V 3 bases short and J 0 bases short, with 11 bases between. CDR3 coding DNA: TGTGCCACCAGTGATACAGGGGGGGGCTCCTACAATGAGCAGTTCTTC. The encoded protein is CATSDTGGGSYNEQFF.

This rearrangement joins TRBV20-1 to TRBJ1-6; D not resolved. CDR1 is DFQATT, CDR2 SNEGSKA, per germline (reference sequence). Deletions cut 4 bases from V and 0 bases from J, with 13 bases between. The CDR3 covers 16 residues. CDR3 sequence reads: CSAIWTESSYNSPLHF. In nucleotides, the CDR3 is TGCAGTGCTATTTGGACCGAAAGCTCCTATAATTCACCCCTCCACTTT.

V gene TRBV18 combines with J gene TRBJ2-7, with D tentatively TRBD1 or TRBD2 (6 bases each). The germline V and J ends were trimmed by 1 base and 1 base, with 14 bases remaining between them. The CDR3 has 16 residues. Germline-derived CDR1 and CDR2 are KGHSH and LQKENI. The CDR3 loop reads CASSPRRGQGSYEQYF. The CDR3 DNA reads as TGTGCCAGCTCACCACGGCGGGGACAAGGTTCCTACGAGCAGTACTTC.

This clonotype was seen a handful of times. The chain combines TRBV20-1 with TRBJ2-6; D unresolved. This CDR3 is 15 amino acids long. Trimming removed 0 bases at V and 0 bases at J, with 6 bases between. Looked up from germline, CDR1 is DFQATT and CDR2 is SNEGSKA (reference sequence). In DNA, the CDR3 is TGCAGTGCTAGAGATCATGGCTCTGGGGCCAACGTCCTGACTTTC. Its protein product is CSARDHGSGANVLTF.

This clonotype was detected only a few times. V is TRBV7-9 and J is TRBJ1-2; 12 bases match TRBD1. J was trimmed by 8 bases and V by 4 bases; bases with no gene match: 14. This CDR3 has 17 amino acids. The germline V gene has CDR1 SEHNR and CDR2 FQNEAQ (reference sequence). The CDR3 region has the DNA TGTGCCAGCAGCTCCTTCCGACCGGGACAGGGGGCGCGGGGCTACACCTTC. Translated: CASSSFRPGQGARGYTF.

The chain joins TRBV9 to TRBJ2-5, with 8 bases identical to TRBD2. This CDR3 is 15 amino acids long. V gave up 0 bases and J gave up 2 bases; unmatched junction bases: 3. CDR1 and CDR2 (germline): SGDLS, YYNGEE. The CDR3 region has the DNA TGTGCCAGCAGCGTAGCGACTAGCGATCAAGAGACCCAGTACTTC. Its protein product is CASSVATSDQETQYF.

This rearrangement joins TRBV12-3 or TRBV12-4 to TRBJ1-5; D unclear. The CDR3 sequence is 12 residues long. The ends were cut back, 2 bases at V and 10 bases at J, with 9 bases in the middle. The CDR3: CASSLIGSPQHF. The CDR3 coding sequence is TGTGCCAGCAGTTTAATAGGGAGTCCCCAGCATTTT.

The chain has TRBV25-1 and TRBJ2-7, with 7 bases matching TRBD1. Germline assignment: CDR1 MGHDK and CDR2 SYGVNS. With V trimmed by 5 bases and J by 4 bases, 5 bases remained unmatched. The length of the CDR3 is 13 residues. The CDR3 DNA sequence: TGTGCCAGCAGTCACGGGACAGCGTACGAGCAGTACTTC. Translating it yields CASSHGTAYEQYF.

The chain employs TRBV20-1 and TRBJ2-4; 10 nucleotides agree with TRBD2. This CDR3 comprises 16 residues. The V and J ends lost 3 bases and 7 bases, in that order; junction bases with no gene match: 12. CDR1 is DFQATT and CDR2 is SNEGSKA in the germline V gene (reference sequence). DNA of the CDR3: TGCAGTGCTAGGGCCCACACGGGACTAGCGAGTAACATTCAGTACTTC. This gives the protein CSARAHTGLASNIQYF.